This entry lists 9 T cell receptor beta chains sequenced from one sample in a study of Graves' ophthalmopathy and Graves' hyperthyroidism. Amplification from RNA transcripts yielded the TCR beta CDR3 regions. Second-round multiplex PCR came after first-round RT-PCR with HTBI primers. TCRdb re-analysed the multiplex PCR reads in MiXCR, keeping a single row per CDR3 protein. The sample records over a million distinct CDR3 sequences, 36% being singletons. Material for sequencing was peripheral blood or thyroid tissue (not recorded which). Every receptor here comes from an adult man with Graves' hyperthyroidism.

The rearrangement links TRBV10-3 to TRBJ1-6; D is undetermined. Trimming removed 4 bases at V and 5 bases at J, with 9 bases between. The CDR3 contains 14 residues. CDR1 ENHRY and CDR2 SYGVKD come from the germline V gene. CDR3 sequence: CAISVTENNSPLHF. In DNA form, the CDR3 reads TGTGCCATCAGTGTCACGGAGAATAATTCACCCCTCCACTTT.

This clonotype has at least ten counts. This sequence joins TRBV29-1 and TRBJ2-7, with TRBD1 identical over 8 bases. The V segment lost 5 bases and the J segment 0 bases; nucleotides outside the gene matches: 3. CDR1 and CDR2 (germline): SQVTM, ANQGSEA. The CDR3 extends over 13 amino acids. This CDR3 reads CSVPGQDSYEQYF. In DNA, the CDR3 is TGCAGCGTTCCGGGACAGGACTCCTACGAGCAGTACTTC.

This clonotype has just a few counts. The rearrangement links TRBV11-2 to TRBJ2-7; a weak D match, TRBD1 (6 bases). The CDR3 is 15 residues long. V was trimmed by 0 bases and J by 2 bases, leaving 11 bases between them. The germline V gene has CDR1 SGHAT and CDR2 FQNNGV. CDR3 amino acids: CASSLDGSGAYEQYF. For the CDR3, the DNA is TGTGCCAGCAGCTTAGATGGGTCAGGGGCCTACGAGCAGTACTTC.

This clonotype turned up a few times. V and J are TRBV12-3 or TRBV12-4 and TRBJ2-5; 7 positions match TRBD1. After removal of 6 bases from V and 4 bases from J, the junction contained 5 bases not matched to a gene. CDR3 size: 13 residues. This CDR3 reads CASRTGILETQYF. The CDR3 nucleotides are TGTGCCAGCAGGACAGGGATCTTAGAGACCCAGTACTTC.

This clonotype was seen a handful of times. This may arise from a read error, as a much more abundant clone is one base away. The V and J genes are TRBV7-9 and TRBJ2-5; a weak D match, TRBD1 (6 bases). The CDR3 runs to 14 residues. Germline V gene lookup returns CDR1 SEHNR and CDR2 FQNEAQ (reference sequence). V dropped 7 bases and J dropped 0 bases, with 12 bases sitting between them. In DNA, the CDR3 is TGTGCCAGCATCTGGTACAGGGACCAAGAGACCCAGTACTTC. As protein: CASIWYRDQETQYF.

Only a few counts were recorded for this clonotype. The V gene is TRBV6-5, the J gene TRBJ2-7; maybe TRBD1 (5 bases). CDR3 length: 16 residues. V was trimmed by 2 bases and J by 4 bases, leaving 18 bases between them. Germline V lookup: CDR1 MNHEY, CDR2 SVGAGI. The CDR3 spells CASSYNFRTIAYEQYF. CDR3 sequence (DNA): TGTGCCAGCAGTTACAACTTCCGGACAATCGCGTACGAGCAGTACTTC.

In its sample, this clonotype was seen many times. This chain joins TRBV9 and TRBJ2-2; the D call may be TRBD1 or TRBD2 (6 bases each). Germline V gives CDR1 SGDLS, CDR2 YYNGEE. V was cut by 5 bases and J by 0 bases, with 11 bases left in between. The CDR3 is 15 amino acids. CDR3 DNA sequence: TGTGCCAGCAGGGCGGGACAAACGAACACCGGGGAGCTGTTTTTT. It encodes CASRAGQTNTGELFF.

This chain connects TRBV24-1 to TRBJ1-3; D is uncertain. The V and J ends lost 5 bases and 4 bases respectively, with 14 bases between them. The CDR3 has 15 residues. The germline V gene encodes CDR1 KGHDR and CDR2 SFDVKD. The CDR3 DNA reads as TGTGCCACCAGTGCCCTTCGGACCGCAGGAAACACCATATATTTT. It translates to CATSALRTAGNTIYF.

A few counts support this clonotype. This rearrangement joins TRBV20-1 to TRBJ1-1; D is possibly TRBD1 (6 bases). V lost 6 bases, J lost 11 bases, and 22 bases lay in between. Germline CDR1 DFQATT, CDR2 SNEGSKA (reference sequence). The length of the CDR3 is 13 residues. The CDR3 spells CSAIRDTEAEAFF. In DNA form, the CDR3 reads TGCAGTGCAATCCGGGACACCGAAGCGGAGGCTTTCTTT.